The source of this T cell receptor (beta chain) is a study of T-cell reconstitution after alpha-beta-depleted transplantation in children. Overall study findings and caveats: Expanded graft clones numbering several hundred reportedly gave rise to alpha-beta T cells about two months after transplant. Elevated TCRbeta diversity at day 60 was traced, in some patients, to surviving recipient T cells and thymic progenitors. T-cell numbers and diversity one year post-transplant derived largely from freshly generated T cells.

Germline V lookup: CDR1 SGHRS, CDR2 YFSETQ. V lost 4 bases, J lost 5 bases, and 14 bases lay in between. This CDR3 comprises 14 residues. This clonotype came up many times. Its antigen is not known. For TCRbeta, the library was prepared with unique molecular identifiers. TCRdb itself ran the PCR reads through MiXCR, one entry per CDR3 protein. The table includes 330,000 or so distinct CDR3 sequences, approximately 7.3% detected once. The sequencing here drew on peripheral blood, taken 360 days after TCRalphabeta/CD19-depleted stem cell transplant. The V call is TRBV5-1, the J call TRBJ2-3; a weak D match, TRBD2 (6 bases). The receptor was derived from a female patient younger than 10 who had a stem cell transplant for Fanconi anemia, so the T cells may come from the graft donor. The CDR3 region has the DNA TGCGCCAGCAGCACCGGGACTCCCCTAGATACGCAGTATTTT. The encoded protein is CASSTGTPLDTQYF.